The clone carrying this T cell receptor beta chain came up many times. V was clipped by 3 bases and J by 2 bases, with 11 bases between them. Germline CDR1 is SGHRS and CDR2 is YFSETQ. The CDR3 runs 14 residues. As originally analysed: Amplification with reference gene primers provided the estimates of nucleated cell counts. Repertoires were generated with immunoSEQ multiplex PCR, while TCRdb's copy carries only in-frame clones and drops some. V, J and clone size were drawn from that table, and D and trimming were deduced from the DNA. The sample holds roughly 200,000 clones, roughly 88% seen once. The data derive from a study of blood T cell repertoires in COVID-19. Looking at the study overall: Acute and convalescent COVID-19 specimens originated in the United States, Italy and Spain. The analysed material was cDNA or gDNA that came from T cells, B-cell-depleted T cells, or PBMCs.

Sequencing used peripheral blood. The chain recombines TRBV5-1 with TRBJ1-1; D may be TRBD1 (6 bases). This sequence originates from a woman aged 40-49 years who had recovered from COVID-19. The CDR3 DNA follows: TGCGCCAGCAGCTGGCAACAGGGAAACACTGAAGCTTTCTTT. Translation gives CASSWQQGNTEAFF.